The clone carrying this T cell receptor beta chain was counted between two and nine times. What it binds is not known. This entry comes from a study of cytomegalovirus exposure and HLA in healthy donors. Study-wide results and limits: In a later analysis, around 18,000 TCR beta sequences were associated with HLA alleles at 0.05 false discovery rate. In a later analysis, compared with equally common non-associated chains, HLA-associated beta chains were more expanded.

Amplification used 60 Vbeta primers and 13 Jbeta primers. Sequencing was performed with immunoSEQ multiplex PCR; in TCRdb, only in-frame clones are kept and a portion is missing. This sample has around 120,000 clones, with 60% to 80% found just once. Per germline, CDR1 SGHTA and CDR2 FQGNSA. The CDR3 spans 14 residues. Trimming took off 1 base at V and 1 base at J, with 7 bases between the two ends. The material sequenced was PBMCs. The clonotype originates from a man aged 50 to 60 in good health and CMV-seropositive. V usage is TRBV7-2 and J usage is TRBJ1-1, with D maybe TRBD1 (5 bases). DNA for the CDR3: TGTGCCAGCAGCTTAGAGGGGTCGAACACTGAAGCTTTCTTT. Translation: CASSLEGSNTEAFF.